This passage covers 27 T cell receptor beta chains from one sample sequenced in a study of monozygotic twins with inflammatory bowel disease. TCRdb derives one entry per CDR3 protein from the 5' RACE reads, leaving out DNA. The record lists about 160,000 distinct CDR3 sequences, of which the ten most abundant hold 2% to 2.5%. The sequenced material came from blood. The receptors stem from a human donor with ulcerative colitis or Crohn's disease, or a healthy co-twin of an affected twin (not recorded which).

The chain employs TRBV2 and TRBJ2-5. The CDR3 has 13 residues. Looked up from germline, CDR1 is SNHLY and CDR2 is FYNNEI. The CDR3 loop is CASSVSRQETQYF.

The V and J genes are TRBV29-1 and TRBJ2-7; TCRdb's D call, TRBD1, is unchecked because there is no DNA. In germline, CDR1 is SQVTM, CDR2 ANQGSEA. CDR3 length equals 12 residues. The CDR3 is CSASTGLREQYF.

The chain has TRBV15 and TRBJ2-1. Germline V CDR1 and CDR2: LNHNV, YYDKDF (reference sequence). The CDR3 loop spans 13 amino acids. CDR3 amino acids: CATSSARYNEQFF.

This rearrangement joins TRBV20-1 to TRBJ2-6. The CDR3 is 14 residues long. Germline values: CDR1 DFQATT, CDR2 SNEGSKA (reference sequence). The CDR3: CSASWIRGANVLTF.

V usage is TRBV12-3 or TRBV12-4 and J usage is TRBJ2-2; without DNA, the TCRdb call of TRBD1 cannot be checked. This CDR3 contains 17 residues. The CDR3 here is CASSFALGTANTGELFF.

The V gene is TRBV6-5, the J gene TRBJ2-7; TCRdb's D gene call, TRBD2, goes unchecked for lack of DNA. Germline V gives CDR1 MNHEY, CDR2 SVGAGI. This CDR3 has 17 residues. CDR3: CASSYSTVTSGAYEQYF.

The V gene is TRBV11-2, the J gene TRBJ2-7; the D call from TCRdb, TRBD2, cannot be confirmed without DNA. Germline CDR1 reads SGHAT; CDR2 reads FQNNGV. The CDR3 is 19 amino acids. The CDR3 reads CASSPLVGSGRPSLVEQYF.

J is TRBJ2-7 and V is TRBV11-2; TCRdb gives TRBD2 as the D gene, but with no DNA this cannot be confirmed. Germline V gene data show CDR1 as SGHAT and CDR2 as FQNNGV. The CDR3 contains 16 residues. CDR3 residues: CASSATLAGGSYEQYF. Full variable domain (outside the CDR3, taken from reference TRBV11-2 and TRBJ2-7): EAGVAQSPRYKIIEKRQSVAFWCNPISGHATLYWYQQILGQGPKLLIQFQNNGVVDDSQLPKDRFSAERLKGVDSTLKIQPAKLEDSAVYLCASSATLAGGSYEQYFGPGTRLTVT.

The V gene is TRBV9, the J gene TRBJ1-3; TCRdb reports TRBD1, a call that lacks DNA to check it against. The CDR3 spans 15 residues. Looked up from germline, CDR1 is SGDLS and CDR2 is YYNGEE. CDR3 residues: CASSAGGGTGNTIYF.

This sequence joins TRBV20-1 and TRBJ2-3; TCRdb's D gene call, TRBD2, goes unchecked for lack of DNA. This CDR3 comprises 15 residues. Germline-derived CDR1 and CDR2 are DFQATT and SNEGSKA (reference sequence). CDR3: CSASPSGRRSDTQYF.

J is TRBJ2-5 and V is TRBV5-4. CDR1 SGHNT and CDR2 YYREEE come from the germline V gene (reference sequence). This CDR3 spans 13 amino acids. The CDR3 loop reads CASSLVFQETQYF.

The chain's CDR3 is CSAPSTNYNTEAFF. The V and J genes are TRBV20-1 and TRBJ1-1. From germline, CDR1 is DFQATT and CDR2 SNEGSKA (reference sequence). CDR3 length equals 14 residues.

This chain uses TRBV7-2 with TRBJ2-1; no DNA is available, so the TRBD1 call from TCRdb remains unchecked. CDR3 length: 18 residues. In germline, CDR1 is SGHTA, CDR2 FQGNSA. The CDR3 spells CASSFQTGRDAVYNEQFF.

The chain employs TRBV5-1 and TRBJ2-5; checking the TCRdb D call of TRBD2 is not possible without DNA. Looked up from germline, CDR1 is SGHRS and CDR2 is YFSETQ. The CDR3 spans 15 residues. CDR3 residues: CASSLGSGSQETQYF.

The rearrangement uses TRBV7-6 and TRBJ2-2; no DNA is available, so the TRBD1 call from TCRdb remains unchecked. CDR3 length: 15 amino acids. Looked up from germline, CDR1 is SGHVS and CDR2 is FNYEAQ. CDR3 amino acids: CASSLEGTVTGELFF.

The CDR3 protein is CASSSGRSGSYGYTF. The chain links TRBV5-1 to TRBJ1-2. In germline, CDR1 is SGHRS, CDR2 YFSETQ. This CDR3 is 15 amino acids long.

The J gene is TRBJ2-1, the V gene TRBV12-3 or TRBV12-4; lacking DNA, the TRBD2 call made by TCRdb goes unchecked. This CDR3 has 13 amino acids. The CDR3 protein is CASTSENYNEQFF.

This chain's CDR3 is CASSRDRGEQYF. This chain links TRBV12-3 or TRBV12-4 with TRBJ2-7; TCRdb outputs TRBD1, but without DNA this stays unchecked. The CDR3 consists of 12 residues.

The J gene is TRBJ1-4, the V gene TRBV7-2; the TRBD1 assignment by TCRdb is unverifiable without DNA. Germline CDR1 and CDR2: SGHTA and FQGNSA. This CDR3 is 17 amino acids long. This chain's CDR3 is CASSLGLLGGVGEKLFF.

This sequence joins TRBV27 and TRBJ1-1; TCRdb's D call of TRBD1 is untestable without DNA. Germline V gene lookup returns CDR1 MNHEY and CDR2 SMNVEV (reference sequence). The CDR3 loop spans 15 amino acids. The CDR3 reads CASSPHARGNTEAFF.

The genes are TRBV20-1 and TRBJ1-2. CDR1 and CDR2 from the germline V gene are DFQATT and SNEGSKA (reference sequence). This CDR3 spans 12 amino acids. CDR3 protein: CSASGANYGYTF.

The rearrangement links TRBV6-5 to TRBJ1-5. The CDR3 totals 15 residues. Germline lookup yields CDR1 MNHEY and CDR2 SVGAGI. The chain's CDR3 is CASSYFDPSNQPQHF.

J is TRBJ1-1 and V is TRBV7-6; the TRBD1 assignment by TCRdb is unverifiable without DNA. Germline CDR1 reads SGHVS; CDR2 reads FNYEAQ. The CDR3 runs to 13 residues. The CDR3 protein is CASSGYRDTEAFF.

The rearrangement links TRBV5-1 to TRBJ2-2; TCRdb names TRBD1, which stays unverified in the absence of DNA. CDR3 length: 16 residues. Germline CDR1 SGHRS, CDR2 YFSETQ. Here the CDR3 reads CASSLVGGSFTGELFF.

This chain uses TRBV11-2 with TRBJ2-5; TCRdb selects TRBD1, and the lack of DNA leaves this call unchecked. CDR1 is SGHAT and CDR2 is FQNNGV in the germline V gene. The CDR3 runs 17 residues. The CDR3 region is CASSIIRGGRFQETQYF. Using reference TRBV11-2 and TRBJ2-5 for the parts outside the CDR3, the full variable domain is EAGVAQSPRYKIIEKRQSVAFWCNPISGHATLYWYQQILGQGPKLLIQFQNNGVVDDSQLPKDRFSAERLKGVDSTLKIQPAKLEDSAVYLCASSIIRGGRFQETQYFGPGTRLLVL.

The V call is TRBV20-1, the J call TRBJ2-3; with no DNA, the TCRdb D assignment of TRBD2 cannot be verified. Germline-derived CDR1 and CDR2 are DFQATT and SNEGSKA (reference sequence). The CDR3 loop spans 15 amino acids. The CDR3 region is CSASVTSGPGDTQYF.

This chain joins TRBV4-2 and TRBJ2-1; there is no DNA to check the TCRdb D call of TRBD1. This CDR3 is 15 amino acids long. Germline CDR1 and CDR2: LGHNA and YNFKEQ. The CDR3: CASNKGGQTYNEQFF.